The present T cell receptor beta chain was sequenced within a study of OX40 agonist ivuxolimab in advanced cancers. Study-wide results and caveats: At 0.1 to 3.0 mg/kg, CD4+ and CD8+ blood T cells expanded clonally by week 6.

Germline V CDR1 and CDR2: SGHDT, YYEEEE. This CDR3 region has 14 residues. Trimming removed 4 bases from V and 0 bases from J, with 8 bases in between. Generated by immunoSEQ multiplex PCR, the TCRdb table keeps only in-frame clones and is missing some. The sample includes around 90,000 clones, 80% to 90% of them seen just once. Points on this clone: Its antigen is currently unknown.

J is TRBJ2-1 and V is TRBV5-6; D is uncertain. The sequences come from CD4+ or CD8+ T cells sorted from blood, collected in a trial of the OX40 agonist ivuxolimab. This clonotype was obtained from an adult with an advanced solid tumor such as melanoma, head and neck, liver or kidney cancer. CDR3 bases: TGTGCCAGCAGCGACGACTTCTCCTACAATGAGCAGTTCTTC. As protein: CASSDDFSYNEQFF.